Listed here are 14 T cell receptor beta chains from one sample, sequenced in a study of beta chain features in type 1 diabetes. Expressed TCRB transcripts got sequenced, as all isolated RNA was reverse transcribed. TCRdb's copy holds only in-frame clones and misses some; the assay was immunoSEQ multiplex PCR. The sample consists of about half a million clones, about 32% of them appearing once. The specimen was naive CD4+ T cells from blood. These receptors came from a man aged 18-30 years in good health.

As for this clone: Other nucleotide sequences from this sample produce the same CDR3. V gene TRBV18 combines with J gene TRBJ2-5; D not certain. CDR3 length: 12 amino acids. Germline CDR1 and CDR2: KGHSH and LQKENI. Trimming shortened V by 0 bases and J by 4 bases, and 3 bases separated the two germline ends. The CDR3 reads CASSPPGETQYF. The DNA of the CDR3 is TGTGCCAGCTCACCACCGGGAGAGACCCAGTACTTC.

The chain combines TRBV28 with TRBJ1-2; D perhaps matches TRBD1 (5 bases). Germline V gene lookup returns CDR1 MDHEN and CDR2 SYDVKM. The CDR3 consists of 14 residues. Trimming left V 4 bases short and J 4 bases short, with 13 bases between. The CDR3 loop reads CASSSGLKLYGYTF. The DNA of the CDR3 is TGTGCCAGCAGTTCGGGACTAAAACTCTATGGCTACACCTTC.

The V gene is TRBV5-4, the J gene TRBJ1-1, with 10 bases identical to TRBD1. J was trimmed by 4 bases and V by 4 bases; bases with no gene match: 7. This CDR3 region has 15 residues. Germline V CDR1 and CDR2: SGHNT, YYREEE (reference sequence). The chain's CDR3 is CASSGDRGLSTEAFF. The CDR3 DNA is TGTGCCAGCAGCGGTGACAGGGGGCTAAGCACTGAAGCTTTCTTT.

This clone was found a few times. The chain combines TRBV10-3 with TRBJ2-3, with D uncertain. V was clipped by 7 bases and J by 6 bases, with 20 bases between them. Germline values: CDR1 ENHRY, CDR2 SYGVKD. The CDR3 is 15 amino acids. CDR3 DNA sequence: TGTGCCATCATGGTTTCCCCTTCTATCGTGGATACGCAGTATTTT. Translating gives CAIMVSPSIVDTQYF.

V is TRBV10-2 and J is TRBJ2-3; 12 nucleotides match TRBD2. Germline lookup yields CDR1 WSHSY and CDR2 SAAADI. This CDR3 is 15 amino acids long. V shed 10 bases, J shed 4 bases, and the junction held 9 bases outside the gene matches. CDR3 residues: CATTGLAGWADTQYF. CDR3 bases: TGCGCCACGACCGGACTAGCGGGATGGGCAGATACGCAGTATTTT.

Only a few counts were recorded for this clone. The chain couples TRBV7-6 to TRBJ1-1, with unresolved D. The CDR3 is 13 amino acids. Trimming removed 6 bases from V and 5 bases from J, with 13 bases in between. Germline V gives CDR1 SGHVS, CDR2 FNYEAQ. The CDR3 sequence is CASSSRSQTEAFF. The CDR3 bases are TGTGCCAGCAGTTCCCGCTCCCAGACTGAAGCTTTCTTT.

This clone has a handful of counts. The J gene is TRBJ2-3, the V gene TRBV2; possible D gene TRBD1, 6 bases. CDR3 length equals 14 residues. CDR1 is SNHLY and CDR2 is FYNNEI in the germline V gene. Trimming stripped 6 bases from V and 5 bases from J, with 15 bases between. The CDR3 spells CASRGTLSGDTQYF. The CDR3 DNA is TGTGCCAGCAGAGGGACACTGTCCGGAGATACGCAGTATTTT.

The CDR3 sequence: CASSVSSGRGETQYF. DNA for the CDR3: TGTGCCAGCAGCGTATCTAGCGGGAGAGGTGAGACCCAGTACTTC. The chain has TRBV9 and TRBJ2-5, with 10 bases aligning to TRBD2. The V and J ends lost 1 base and 5 bases, in that order; junction bases with no gene match: 5. The CDR3 has 15 amino acids. Germline-derived CDR1 and CDR2 are SGDLS and YYNGEE.

This chain connects TRBV23-1 to TRBJ2-5; a weak D match, TRBD2 (5 bases). TRBV23-1 is labeled an ORF, and its function is uncertain. V lost 1 base to trimming and J lost 1 base, with 10 bases between them. CDR3 length equals 15 residues. The CDR3 loop reads CASSQLRTSQETQYF. The CDR3 nucleotides are TGCGCCAGCAGTCAATTACGCACTAGCCAAGAGACCCAGTACTTC.

Remarks on this clone: Different DNA sequences within this sample yield the same CDR3. The chain carries TRBV15 and TRBJ2-3, with 9 nucleotides matching TRBD2. Germline CDR1 is LNHNV and CDR2 is YYDKDF (reference sequence). V dropped 0 bases and J dropped 3; count of bases not matched to a gene: 4. The CDR3 consists of 16 residues. Here the CDR3 reads CATSRDLAGPTDTQYF. The CDR3 DNA follows: TGTGCCACCAGCAGAGATCTAGCGGGACCTACAGATACGCAGTATTTT.

J is TRBJ2-7 and V is TRBV29-1; 7 bases match TRBD1. Germline assignment: CDR1 SQVTM and CDR2 ANQGSEA. The CDR3 is 14 residues long. Trimming took 7 bases from V and 6 from J; bases not matched to a gene: 15. CDR3 in amino acids: CSAVPDRALGEQYF. Here the CDR3 DNA reads TGCAGCGCCGTGCCTGACAGGGCGTTGGGCGAGCAGTACTTC.

This rearrangement joins TRBV30 to TRBJ2-1; TRBD2 matches 13 bases. Trimming cost V 5 bases and J 4 bases; bases outside gene matches: 5. The CDR3 loop spans 15 amino acids. In germline, CDR1 is GTSNPN, CDR2 SVGIG (reference sequence). This CDR3 is CAWGGLAGHYNEQFF. The CDR3, as DNA: TGTGCCTGGGGGGGACTAGCGGGACATTACAATGAGCAGTTCTTC.

This rearrangement joins TRBV30 to TRBJ2-3; no clear D. The germline gives CDR1 GTSNPN, CDR2 SVGIG (reference sequence). The CDR3 has 13 amino acids. Trimming shortened V by 1 base and J by 1 base, and 6 bases separated the two germline ends. In nucleotides, the CDR3 is TGTGCCTGGAGTGGCAAGGGCACAGATACGCAGTATTTT. Protein sequence: CAWSGKGTDTQYF.

Only one count was recorded for this clone. The chain employs TRBV6-1 and TRBJ2-7, with no clear D. The ends were cut back, 6 bases at V and 0 bases at J, with 6 bases in the middle. In germline, CDR1 is MNHNS, CDR2 SASEGT. The length of the CDR3 is 12 residues. In nucleotides, the CDR3 is TGTGCCAGCAGGCCAAACTCCTACGAGCAGTACTTC. This encodes CASRPNSYEQYF.